This TCR beta chain was captured by sequencing in a study of cytomegalovirus exposure and HLA in healthy donors. The repertoire was sequenced with immunoSEQ multiplex PCR; TCRdb's copy has only in-frame clones and lacks some. In the table there are 50,000 to 65,000 clones, about 95% of which are singletons. Of note for this clone: The antigen remains unidentified.

Findings and caveats of the study: Cytomegalovirus association was listed for about 150 TCR beta chains.

The sequenced sample consisted of PBMCs. The receptor comes from a woman aged 18 to 35 in good health and CMV-seropositive.

The CDR3 loop reads CASSLGRSEAFF. CDR3 DNA: TGTGCCAGCAGCTTAGGGAGGTCCGAAGCTTTCTTT. The V call is TRBV5-8, the J call TRBJ1-1; unclear D gene. V lost 2 bases, J lost 8 bases, and 10 bases lay in between. The V gene's germline CDR1 is SGHTS and CDR2 YDEGEE. The CDR3 consists of 12 residues.